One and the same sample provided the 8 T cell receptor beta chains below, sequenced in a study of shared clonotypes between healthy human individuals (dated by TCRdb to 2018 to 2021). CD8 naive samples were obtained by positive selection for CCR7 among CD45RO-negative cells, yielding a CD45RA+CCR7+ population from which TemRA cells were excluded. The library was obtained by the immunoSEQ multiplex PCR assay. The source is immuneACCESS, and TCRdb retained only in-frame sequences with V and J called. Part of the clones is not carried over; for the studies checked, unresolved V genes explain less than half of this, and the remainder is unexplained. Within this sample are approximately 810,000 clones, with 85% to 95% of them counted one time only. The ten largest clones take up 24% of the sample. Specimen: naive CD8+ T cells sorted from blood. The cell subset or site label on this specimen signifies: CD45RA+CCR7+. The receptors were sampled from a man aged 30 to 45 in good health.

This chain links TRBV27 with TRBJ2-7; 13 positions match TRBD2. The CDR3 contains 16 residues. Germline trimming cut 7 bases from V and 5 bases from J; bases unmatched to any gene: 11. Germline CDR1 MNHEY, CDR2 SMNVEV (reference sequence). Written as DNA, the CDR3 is TGTGCCAGCAATGCAGTCGGGGGACTAGCGGGGAACGAGCAGTACTTC. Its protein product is CASNAVGGLAGNEQYF.

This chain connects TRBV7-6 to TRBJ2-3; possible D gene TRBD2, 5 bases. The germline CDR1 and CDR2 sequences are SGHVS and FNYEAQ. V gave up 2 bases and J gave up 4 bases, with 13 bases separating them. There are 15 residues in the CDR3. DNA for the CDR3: TGTGCCAGCAGCTTAATGGGAGAGTCCCCAGATACGCAGTATTTT. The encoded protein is CASSLMGESPDTQYF.

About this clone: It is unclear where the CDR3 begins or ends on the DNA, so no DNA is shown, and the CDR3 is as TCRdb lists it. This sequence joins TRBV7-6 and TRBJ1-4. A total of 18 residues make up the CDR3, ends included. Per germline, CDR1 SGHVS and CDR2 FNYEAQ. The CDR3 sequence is CVKRSIRYSCASNEKLFF.

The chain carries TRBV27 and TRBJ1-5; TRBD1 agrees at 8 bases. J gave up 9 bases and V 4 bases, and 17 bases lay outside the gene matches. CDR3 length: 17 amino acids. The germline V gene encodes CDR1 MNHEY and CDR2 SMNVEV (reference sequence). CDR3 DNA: TGTGCCAGCAGTTCTCGTGGCGGACAGGGTTTATTATGGCCCCAGCATTTT. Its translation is CASSSRGGQGLLWPQHF.

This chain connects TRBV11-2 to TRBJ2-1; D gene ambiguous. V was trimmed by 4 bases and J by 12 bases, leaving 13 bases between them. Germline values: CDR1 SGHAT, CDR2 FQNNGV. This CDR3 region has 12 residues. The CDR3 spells CASSSRAVGQFF. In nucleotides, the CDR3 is TGTGCCAGCAGCTCCCGGGCGGTTGGGCAGTTCTTC.

The DNA of the CDR3 is TGCGCCAGCAGCCTCGGGACGGGTCTTCAGGATGAGCAGTTCTTC. It codes for CASSLGTGLQDEQFF. The chain combines TRBV4-3 with TRBJ2-1; D might be TRBD1 or TRBD2, each matching 5 bases. This CDR3 comprises 15 residues. The ends were cut back, 4 bases at V and 8 bases at J, with 18 bases in the middle. Germline-derived CDR1 and CDR2 are LGHNA and YSLEER.

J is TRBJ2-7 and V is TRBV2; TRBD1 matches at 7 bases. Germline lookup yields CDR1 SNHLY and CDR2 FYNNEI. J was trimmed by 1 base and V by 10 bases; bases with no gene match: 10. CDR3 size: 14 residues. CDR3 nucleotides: TGTGCCAACAGAGGTTTGGACAGGTCCTACGAGCAGTACTTC. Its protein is CANRGLDRSYEQYF.

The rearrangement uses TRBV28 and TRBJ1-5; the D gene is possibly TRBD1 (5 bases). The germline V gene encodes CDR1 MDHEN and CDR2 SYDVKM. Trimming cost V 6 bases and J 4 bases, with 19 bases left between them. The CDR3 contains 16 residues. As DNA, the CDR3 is TGTGCCAGCAGCTCACTCGACACGGGGGGGAATCAGCCCCAGCATTTT. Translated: CASSSLDTGGNQPQHF.